This T cell receptor beta chain was recorded in a study of blood T cell repertoires in COVID-19. As handled by the study authors: Estimated nucleated cell counts came from reference gene primer amplification. The assay was immunoSEQ multiplex PCR, and TCRdb's table has in-frame clones only and misses some. For V, J and clone size, that table is used; D and trimming come from the DNA. The sample has some 66,000 clones, 70% to 80% seen once; the top ten hold 50%. Trimming removed 3 bases from V and 5 bases from J; junction bases left unmatched: 8. Germline V lookup: CDR1 KGHSH, CDR2 LQKENI. The CDR3 sequence is 15 residues long.

This TCR was sampled from an elderly woman with acute or convalescent COVID-19. The chain joins TRBV18 to TRBJ1-1, with 8 bases lining up with TRBD1. Sequencing was carried out using peripheral blood. The CDR3 here is CASSPDRERWTEAFF. CDR3 sequence (DNA): TGTGCCAGCTCACCGGACAGGGAAAGGTGGACTGAAGCTTTCTTT.